This T cell receptor beta chain was recorded in a study of cytomegalovirus exposure and HLA in healthy donors. Study outcomes and limitations: Sequencing depth roughly uniform across donors was assumed in presence/absence analyses. Among TCR beta chains of equal frequency, HLA-associated ones were more clonally expanded in a later analysis. In a later analysis, TCR association rates varied by HLA locus: DRB1 most, HLA-C fewest.

The CDR3 length is 14 residues. Per the germline V gene, CDR1 is MNHNS and CDR2 is SASEGT. V lost 7 bases, J lost 9 bases, and 16 bases lay in between. Worth noting for this clone: Its matching antigen is unknown.

In the PCR, 60 Vbeta and 13 Jbeta primers were used. Only in-frame clones appear in the TCRdb table, and some are missing; sequencing was by immunoSEQ multiplex PCR. The specimen's table records roughly 84,000 clones. The J gene is TRBJ1-6, the V gene TRBV6-1; TRBD1 is a possible D gene (6 bases). Sequencing was done on a sample of PBMCs. This TCR was recovered from a man over 45 in good health and CMV-seronegative. The CDR3 sequence: CASNLGGISSPLHF. The CDR3 DNA sequence: TGTGCCAGCAACCTTGGGGGCATCAGTTCACCCCTCCACTTT.